This TCR beta chain was obtained from a study of neurological immune-mediated disorders. V shed 4 bases and J shed 3 bases, with 10 bases lying between them. This CDR3 is 13 amino acids long. The V gene's germline CDR1 is SGHRS and CDR2 YFSETQ. The time point here: longitudinal time-point 1 (baseline). One entry per CDR3 protein results from TCRdb running MiXCR on the 5' RACE reads. The sample shows tens of thousands of distinct CDR3 sequences, about 3.3% of them seen only once. The TCR originated in a woman aged 55-69 years with multiple sclerosis. This rearrangement joins TRBV5-1 to TRBJ1-2, with D possibly TRBD1 on 5 matching bases. Sequencing was carried out using PBMCs. The CDR3 region has the DNA TGCGCCAGCAGCCTAGGGACGGACTATGGCTACACCTTC. This gives the protein CASSLGTDYGYTF.